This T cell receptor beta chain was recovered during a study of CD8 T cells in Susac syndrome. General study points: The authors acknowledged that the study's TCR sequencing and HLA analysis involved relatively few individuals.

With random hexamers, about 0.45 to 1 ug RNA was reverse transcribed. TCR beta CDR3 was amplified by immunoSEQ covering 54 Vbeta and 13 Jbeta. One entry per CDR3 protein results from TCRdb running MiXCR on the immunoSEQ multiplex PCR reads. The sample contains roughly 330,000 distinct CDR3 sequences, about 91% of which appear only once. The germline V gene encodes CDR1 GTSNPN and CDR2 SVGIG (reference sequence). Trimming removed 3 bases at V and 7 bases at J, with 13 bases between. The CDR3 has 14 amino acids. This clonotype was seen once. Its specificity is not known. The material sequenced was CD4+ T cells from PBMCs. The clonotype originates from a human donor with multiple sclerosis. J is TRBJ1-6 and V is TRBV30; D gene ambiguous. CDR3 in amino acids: CAWSPRMWNSPLHF. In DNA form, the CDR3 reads TGTGCCTGGAGCCCCCGTATGTGGAATTCACCCCTCCACTTT.